Listed below are T cell receptor beta chains from one sample, sequenced in a study of molecular identifiers for immune sequencing clone quantification. TCRdb ran MiXCR on the PCR reads and lists one entry per CDR3 protein. The data contain under 650,000 distinct CDR3 sequences, just under 20% of them singletons. The specimen was naive CD8+ T cells from blood, with Jurkat cell RNA spiked in. Source of these receptors: a human donor in good health. Some libraries in this study had Jurkat cell RNA spiked in. The CDR3 runs from the conserved cysteine through the conserved F or W. A D gene is named only where the DNA matches it firmly. Size is omitted from some rows. Given values are once, few, many or a class for expanded clones.

d_gene	v_gene	j_gene	abundance	CDR3aa	CDR3nt
-	TRBV10-3	TRBJ2-7	-	CAISDMAGSYEQYF	TGTGCCATCAGTGACATGGCTGGCTCCTACGAGCAGTACTTC
TRBD2	TRBV20-1	TRBJ2-7	many	CSARPRLAGAYEQYF	TGCAGTGCTAGACCCCGACTAGCGGGAGCCTACGAGCAGTACTTC
-	TRBV11-2	TRBJ1-3	-	CASSSPGRGVRNTIYF	TGTGCCAGCAGCTCCCCGGGACGGGGGGTGAGAAACACCATATATTTT
TRBD1	TRBV5-3	TRBJ2-7	-	CAGSFSTGGPGEQYF	TGTGCCGGCAGCTTCTCCACAGGGGGGCCGGGAGAGCAGTACTTC
TRBD1	TRBV12-3/TRBV12-4	TRBJ1-5	many	CASSLGDRLQPQHF	TGTGCCAGCAGTTTAGGGGACAGATTGCAGCCCCAGCATTTT
-	TRBV9	TRBJ2-7	few	CASSPADTRPYEQYF	TGTGCCAGCAGCCCCGCGGACACCCGGCCTTACGAGCAGTACTTC
-	TRBV7-9	TRBJ2-1	few	CASSPPGANSYNEQFF	TGTGCCAGCTCTCCGCCGGGGGCCAACTCCTACAATGAGCAGTTCTTC
-	TRBV5-1	TRBJ2-3	many	CASKGGTSTDTQYF	TGCGCCAGCAAGGGCGGGACTAGCACAGATACGCAGTATTTT
-	TRBV6-1	TRBJ1-5	many	CASSEIATGNQPQHF	TGTGCCAGCAGTGAAATCGCTACAGGGAATCAGCCCCAGCATTTT
-	TRBV12-3/TRBV12-4	TRBJ2-2	-	CASSNPGGGQVTGELFF	TGTGCCAGCAGTAATCCAGGTGGGGGGCAAGTGACCGGGGAGCTGTTTTTT
-	TRBV28	TRBJ1-1	many	CASSYDSLIAFF	TGTGCCAGCAGTTACGACAGCCTGATCGCTTTCTTT